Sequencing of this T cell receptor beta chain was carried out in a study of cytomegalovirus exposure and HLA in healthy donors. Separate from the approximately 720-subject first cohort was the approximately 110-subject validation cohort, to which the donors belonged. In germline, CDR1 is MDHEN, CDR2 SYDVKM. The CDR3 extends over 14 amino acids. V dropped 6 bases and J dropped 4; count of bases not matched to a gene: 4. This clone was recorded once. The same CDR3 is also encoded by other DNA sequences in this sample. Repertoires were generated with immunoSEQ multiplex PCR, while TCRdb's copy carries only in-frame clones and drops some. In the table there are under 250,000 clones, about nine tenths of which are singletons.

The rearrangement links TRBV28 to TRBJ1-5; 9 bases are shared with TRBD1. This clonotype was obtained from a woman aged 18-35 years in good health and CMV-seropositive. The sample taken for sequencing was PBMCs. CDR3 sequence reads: CASSPGTGNQPQHF. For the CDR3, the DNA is TGTGCCAGCAGCCCCGGGACAGGGAATCAGCCCCAGCATTTT.